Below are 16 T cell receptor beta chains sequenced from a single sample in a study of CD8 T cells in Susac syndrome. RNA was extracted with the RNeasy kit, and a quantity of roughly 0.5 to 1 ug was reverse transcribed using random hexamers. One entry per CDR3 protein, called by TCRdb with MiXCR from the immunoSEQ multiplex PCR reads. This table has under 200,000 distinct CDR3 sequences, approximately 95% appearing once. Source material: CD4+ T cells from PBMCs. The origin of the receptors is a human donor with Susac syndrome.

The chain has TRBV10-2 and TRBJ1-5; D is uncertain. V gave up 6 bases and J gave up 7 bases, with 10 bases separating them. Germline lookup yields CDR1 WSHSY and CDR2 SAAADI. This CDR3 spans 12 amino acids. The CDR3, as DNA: TGCGCCAGCAGAGACGGGGTACAGCCCCAGCATTTT. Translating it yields CASRDGVQPQHF.

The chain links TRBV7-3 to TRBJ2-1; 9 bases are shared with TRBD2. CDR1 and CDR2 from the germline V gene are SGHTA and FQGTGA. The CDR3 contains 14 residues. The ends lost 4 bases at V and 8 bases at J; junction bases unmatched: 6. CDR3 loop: CASSSGTSSDEQFF. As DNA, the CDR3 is TGTGCCAGCAGCTCCGGGACTAGCTCTGATGAGCAGTTCTTC.

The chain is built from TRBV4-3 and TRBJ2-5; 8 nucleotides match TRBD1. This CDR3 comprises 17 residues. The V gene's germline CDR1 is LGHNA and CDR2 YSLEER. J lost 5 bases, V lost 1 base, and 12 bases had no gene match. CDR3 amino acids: CASSQGQGRWGQETQYF. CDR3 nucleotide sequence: TGCGCCAGCAGCCAAGGACAGGGGCGTTGGGGCCAGGAGACCCAGTACTTC.

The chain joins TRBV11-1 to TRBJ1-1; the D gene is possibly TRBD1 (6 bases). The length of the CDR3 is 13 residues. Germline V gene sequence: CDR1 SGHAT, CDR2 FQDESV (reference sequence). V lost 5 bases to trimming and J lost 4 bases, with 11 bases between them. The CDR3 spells CASSRTGSTEAFF. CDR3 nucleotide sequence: TGTGCCAGCAGCCGCACAGGGAGCACTGAAGCTTTCTTT.

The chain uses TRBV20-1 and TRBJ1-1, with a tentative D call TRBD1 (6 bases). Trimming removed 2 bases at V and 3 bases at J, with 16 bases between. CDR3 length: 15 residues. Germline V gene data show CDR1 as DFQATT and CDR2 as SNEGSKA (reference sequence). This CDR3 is CSARRWGARDTEAFF. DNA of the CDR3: TGCAGTGCTAGACGATGGGGGGCGCGGGACACTGAAGCTTTCTTT.

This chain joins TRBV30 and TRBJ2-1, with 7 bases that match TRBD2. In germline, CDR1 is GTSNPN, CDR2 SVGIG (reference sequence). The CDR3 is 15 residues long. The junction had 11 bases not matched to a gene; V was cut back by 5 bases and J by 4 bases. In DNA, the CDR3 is TGTGCCTGGGGATACTCAGCGGGGCGGTACAATGAGCAGTTCTTC. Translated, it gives CAWGYSAGRYNEQFF.

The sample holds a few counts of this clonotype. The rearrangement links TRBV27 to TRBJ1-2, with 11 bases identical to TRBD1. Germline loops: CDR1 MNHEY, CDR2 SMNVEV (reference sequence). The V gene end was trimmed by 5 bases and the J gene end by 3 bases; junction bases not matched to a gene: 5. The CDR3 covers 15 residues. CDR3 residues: CASSVGTGGDYGYTF. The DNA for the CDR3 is TGTGCCAGCAGTGTCGGGACAGGGGGAGACTATGGCTACACCTTC.

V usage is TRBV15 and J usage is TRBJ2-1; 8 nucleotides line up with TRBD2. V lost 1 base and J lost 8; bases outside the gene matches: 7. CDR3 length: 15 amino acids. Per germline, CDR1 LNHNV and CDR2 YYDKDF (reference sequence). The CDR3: CATSRGTGGADEQFF. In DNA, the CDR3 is TGTGCCACCAGCAGAGGGACCGGGGGGGCCGATGAGCAGTTCTTC.

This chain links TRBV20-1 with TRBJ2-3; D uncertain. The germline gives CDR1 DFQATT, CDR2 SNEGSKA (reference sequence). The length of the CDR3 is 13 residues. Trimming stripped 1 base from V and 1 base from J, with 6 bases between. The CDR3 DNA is TGCAGTGCTAGAGCCCCAGGCACAGATACGCAGTATTTT. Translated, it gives CSARAPGTDTQYF.

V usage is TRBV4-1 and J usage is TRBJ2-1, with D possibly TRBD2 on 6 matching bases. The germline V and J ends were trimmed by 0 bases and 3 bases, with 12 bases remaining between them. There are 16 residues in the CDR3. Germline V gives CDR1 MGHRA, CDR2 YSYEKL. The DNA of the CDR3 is TGCGCCAGCAGCCAAGATGTCGCGGGGCGCTACAATGAGCAGTTCTTC. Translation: CASSQDVAGRYNEQFF.

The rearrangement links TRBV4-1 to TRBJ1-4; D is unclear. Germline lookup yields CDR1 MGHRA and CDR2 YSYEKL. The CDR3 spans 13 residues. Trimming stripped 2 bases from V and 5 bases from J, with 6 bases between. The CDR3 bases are TGCGCCAGCAGCCAATGGCAGAATGAAAAACTGTTTTTT. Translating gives CASSQWQNEKLFF.

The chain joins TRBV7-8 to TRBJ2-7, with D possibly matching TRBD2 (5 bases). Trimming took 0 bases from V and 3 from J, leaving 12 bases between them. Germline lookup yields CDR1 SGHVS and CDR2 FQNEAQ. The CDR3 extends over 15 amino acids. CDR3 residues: CASSLALADYYEQYF. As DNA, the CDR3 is TGTGCCAGCAGCTTAGCGCTAGCAGACTACTACGAGCAGTACTTC.

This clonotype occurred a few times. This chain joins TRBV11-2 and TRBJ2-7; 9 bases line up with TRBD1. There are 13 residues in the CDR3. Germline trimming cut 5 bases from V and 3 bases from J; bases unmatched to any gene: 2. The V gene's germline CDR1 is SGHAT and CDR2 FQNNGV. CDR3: CASSPTGGYEQYF. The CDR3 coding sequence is TGTGCCAGCAGCCCGACAGGGGGCTACGAGCAGTACTTC.

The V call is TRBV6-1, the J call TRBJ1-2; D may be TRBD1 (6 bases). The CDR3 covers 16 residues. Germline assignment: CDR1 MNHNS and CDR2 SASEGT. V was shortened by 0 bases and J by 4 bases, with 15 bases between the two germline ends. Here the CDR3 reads CASSEAPGQYSYGYTF. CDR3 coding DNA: TGTGCCAGCAGTGAAGCCCCAGGACAGTACTCCTATGGCTACACCTTC.

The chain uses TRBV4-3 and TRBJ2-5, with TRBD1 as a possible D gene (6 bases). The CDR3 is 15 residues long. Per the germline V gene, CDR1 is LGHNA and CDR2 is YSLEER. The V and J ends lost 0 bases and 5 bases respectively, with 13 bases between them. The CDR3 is CASSQEQGRVETQYF. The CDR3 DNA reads TGCGCCAGCAGCCAAGAACAGGGTCGGGTCGAGACCCAGTACTTC.

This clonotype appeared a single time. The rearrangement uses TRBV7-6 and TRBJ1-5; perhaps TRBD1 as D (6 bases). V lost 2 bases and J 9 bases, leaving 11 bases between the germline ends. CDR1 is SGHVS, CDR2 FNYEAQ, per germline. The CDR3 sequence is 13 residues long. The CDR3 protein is CASSLNREGPQHF. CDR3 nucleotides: TGTGCCAGCAGCTTAAACAGGGAAGGGCCCCAGCATTTT.